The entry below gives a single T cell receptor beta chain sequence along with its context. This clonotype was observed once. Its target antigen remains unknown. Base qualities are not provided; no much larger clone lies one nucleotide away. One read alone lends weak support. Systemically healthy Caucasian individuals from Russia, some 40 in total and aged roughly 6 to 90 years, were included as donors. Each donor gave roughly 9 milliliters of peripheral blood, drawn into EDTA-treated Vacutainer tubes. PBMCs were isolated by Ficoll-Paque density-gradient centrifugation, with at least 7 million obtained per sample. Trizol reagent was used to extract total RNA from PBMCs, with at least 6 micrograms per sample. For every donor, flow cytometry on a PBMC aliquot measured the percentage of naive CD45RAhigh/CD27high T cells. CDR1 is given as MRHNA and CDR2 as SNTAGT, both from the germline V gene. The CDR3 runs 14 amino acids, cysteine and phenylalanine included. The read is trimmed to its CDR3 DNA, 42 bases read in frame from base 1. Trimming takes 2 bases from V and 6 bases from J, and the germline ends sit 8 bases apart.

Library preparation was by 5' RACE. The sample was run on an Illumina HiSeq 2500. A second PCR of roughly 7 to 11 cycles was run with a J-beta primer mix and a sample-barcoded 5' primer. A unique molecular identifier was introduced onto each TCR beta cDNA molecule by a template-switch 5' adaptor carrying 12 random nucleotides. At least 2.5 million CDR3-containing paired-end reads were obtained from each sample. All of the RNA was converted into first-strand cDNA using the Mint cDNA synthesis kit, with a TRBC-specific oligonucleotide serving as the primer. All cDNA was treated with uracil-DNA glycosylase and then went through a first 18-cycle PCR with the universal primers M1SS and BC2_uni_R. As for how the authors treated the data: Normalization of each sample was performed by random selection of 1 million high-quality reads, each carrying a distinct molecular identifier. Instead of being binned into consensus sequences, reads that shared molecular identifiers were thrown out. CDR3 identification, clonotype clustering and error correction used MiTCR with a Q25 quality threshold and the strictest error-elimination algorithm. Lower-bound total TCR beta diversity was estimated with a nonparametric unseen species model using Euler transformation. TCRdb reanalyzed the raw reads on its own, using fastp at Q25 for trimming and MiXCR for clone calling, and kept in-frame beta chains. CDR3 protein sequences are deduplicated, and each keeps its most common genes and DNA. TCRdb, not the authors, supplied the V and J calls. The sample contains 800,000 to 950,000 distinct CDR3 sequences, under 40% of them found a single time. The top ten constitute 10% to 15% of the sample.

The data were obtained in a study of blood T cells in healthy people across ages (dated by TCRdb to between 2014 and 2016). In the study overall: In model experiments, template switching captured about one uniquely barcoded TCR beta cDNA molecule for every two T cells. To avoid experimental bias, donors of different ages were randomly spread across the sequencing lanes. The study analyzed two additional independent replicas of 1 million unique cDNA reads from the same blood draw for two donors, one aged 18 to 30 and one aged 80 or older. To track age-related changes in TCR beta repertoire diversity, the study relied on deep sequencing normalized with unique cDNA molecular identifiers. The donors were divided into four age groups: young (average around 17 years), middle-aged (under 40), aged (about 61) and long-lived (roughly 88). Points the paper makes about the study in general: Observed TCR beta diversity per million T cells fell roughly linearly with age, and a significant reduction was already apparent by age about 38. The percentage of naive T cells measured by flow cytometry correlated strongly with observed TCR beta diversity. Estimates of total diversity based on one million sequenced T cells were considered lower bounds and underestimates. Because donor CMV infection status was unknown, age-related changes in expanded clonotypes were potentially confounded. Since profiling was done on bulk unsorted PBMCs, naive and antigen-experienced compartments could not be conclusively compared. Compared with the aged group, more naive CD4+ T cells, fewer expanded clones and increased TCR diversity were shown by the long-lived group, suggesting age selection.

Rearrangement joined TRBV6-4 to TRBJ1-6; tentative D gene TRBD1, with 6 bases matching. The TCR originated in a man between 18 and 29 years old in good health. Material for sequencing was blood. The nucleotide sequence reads TGTGCCAGCAGTGACACAGGGAGTAATTCACCCCTCCACTTT. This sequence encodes CASSDTGSNSPLHF.